A selection of T cell receptor beta chains follows, all from one sample in a study of T cells after posttransplantation cyclophosphamide. Sequencing used immunoSEQ multiplex PCR; TCRdb keeps in-frame clones, though not all of them. Found here are about 38,000 clones, no singletons; the ten largest cover roughly 2.5%. Sequenced: PBMCs. These receptors originate from a man aged 45-60 years in good health, CMV-negative, and a related stem cell transplant donor. Both conserved end residues are part of each CDR3. D genes are given only for firm matches. Part of the rows lack a size; the others show once, few, many or a class for expanded clones.

TRBJ2-3	TRBD2	TRBV29-1	many	CSVSGGEVTDTQYF	TGCAGCGTCAGCGGGGGGGAAGTCACAGATACGCAGTATTTT
TRBJ2-5	TRBD1	TRBV7-9	many	CASSFGTGGGPGETQYF	TGTGCCAGCAGCTTCGGGACAGGGGGCGGGCCCGGGGAGACCCAGTACTTC
TRBJ2-7	-	TRBV27	many	CASRGLSYEQYF	TGTGCCAGTCGCGGACTGTCCTACGAGCAGTACTTC
TRBJ2-7	TRBD1	TRBV7-3	-	CASSHGGQGYEQYF	TGTGCCAGCAGCCACGGGGGACAGGGCTACGAGCAGTACTTC
TRBJ2-1	TRBD1	TRBV7-9	many	CASSLWTGSSYNEQFF	TGTGCCAGCAGCTTATGGACAGGGAGTTCCTACAATGAGCAGTTCTTC
TRBJ2-1	TRBD2	TRBV7-3	many	CASSLGGGGYNEQFF	TGTGCCAGCAGCTTAGGCGGCGGGGGCTACAATGAGCAGTTCTTC
TRBJ2-3	-	TRBV9	-	CASSVASTSTDTQYF	TGTGCCAGCAGCGTAGCTAGTACTAGCACAGATACGCAGTATTTT
TRBJ2-5	-	TRBV2	few	CARLTGETQYF	TGTGCCAGGCTCACAGGGGAGACCCAGTACTTC
TRBJ1-2	TRBD1	TRBV19	few	CASSIIQGNYGYTF	TGTGCCAGTAGTATTATACAGGGGAACTATGGCTACACCTTC
TRBJ1-1	-	TRBV6-6	many	CASSYGERTEAFF	TGTGCCAGCAGTTACGGGGAGAGGACTGAAGCTTTCTTT
TRBJ1-2	TRBD1	TRBV6-5	many	CASSRDSELNYGYTF	TGTGCCAGCAGCCGGGACAGCGAGCTTAACTATGGCTACACCTTC
TRBJ1-4	-	TRBV9	few	CASSVGYSSFNEKLFF	TGTGCCAGCAGCGTAGGCTACAGCTCCTTTAATGAAAAACTGTTTTTT
TRBJ2-6	-	TRBV21-1	many	CASSKVQGTSSGANVLTF	TGTGCCAGCAGCAAAGTCCAGGGAACAAGCTCTGGGGCCAACGTCCTGACTTTC
TRBJ1-1	-	TRBV10-1	many	CASSESPGNTEAFF	TGCGCCAGCAGTGAGTCTCCAGGGAACACTGAAGCTTTCTTT
TRBJ1-1	-	TRBV14	many	CASSRNPGYTEAFF	TGTGCCAGCAGCCGAAACCCAGGGTACACTGAAGCTTTCTTT
TRBJ2-5	-	TRBV2	many	CASSTLDWAPETQYF	TGTGCCAGCAGCACCCTGGACTGGGCCCCTGAGACCCAGTACTTC
TRBJ2-5	TRBD1	TRBV7-9	many	CASSRTGGAGETQYF	TGTGCCAGCAGCCGGACAGGGGGCGCAGGCGAGACCCAGTACTTC
TRBJ1-2	TRBD1	TRBV5-1	many	CASSSFTGAGGNTF	TGCGCCAGCAGCTCTTTCACAGGGGCCGGTGGAAACACCTTC
TRBJ1-2	TRBD1	TRBV5-4	many	CASSTRDRGPGGYTF	TGTGCCAGCAGCACCAGGGACAGGGGGCCGGGTGGCTACACCTTC
TRBJ2-1	TRBD2	TRBV7-3	many	CASSLPLAGRHDEQFF	TGTGCCAGCAGCTTACCACTAGCGGGGAGACACGATGAGCAGTTCTTC
TRBJ2-7	-	TRBV10-3	many	CAISESPTYEQYF	TGTGCCATCAGTGAGTCCCCAACCTACGAGCAGTACTTC
TRBJ1-2	TRBD1	TRBV18	many	CASSPGRDSGYTF	TGTGCCAGCTCACCCGGCAGGGACAGCGGCTACACCTTC
TRBJ2-6	-	TRBV5-1	-	CASSPPSVAGANVLTF	TGCGCCAGCAGCCCCCCTAGCGTAGCTGGGGCCAACGTCCTGACTTTC
TRBJ2-5	TRBD1	TRBV6-6	many	CASRPSGGLETQYF	TGTGCCAGCAGGCCCTCAGGGGGTTTGGAGACCCAGTACTTC
TRBJ1-5	-	TRBV18	many	CASSRDRNQPQHF	TGTGCCAGCTCGCGTGACAGGAATCAGCCCCAGCATTTT
TRBJ2-4	TRBD1	TRBV5-1	many	CASSSTGLGVGNIQYF	TGCGCCAGCAGCTCGACAGGGCTAGGGGTTGGGAACATTCAGTACTTC
TRBJ2-1	-	TRBV18	many	CASSEYTPADEQFF	TGTGCCAGCTCAGAATACACCCCCGCAGATGAGCAGTTCTTC
TRBJ1-2	-	TRBV7-9	many	CASSLGLAYGYTF	TGTGCCAGCAGCTTAGGTCTGGCCTATGGCTACACCTTC
TRBJ1-1	TRBD1	TRBV5-6	many	CASSLMTGGGTEAFF	TGTGCCAGCAGCCTCATGACAGGGGGCGGCACTGAAGCTTTCTTT
TRBJ2-3	TRBD2	TRBV5-1	few	CASSLGTSSYTDTQYF	TGCGCCAGCAGCCTAGGGACTAGCAGTTACACAGATACGCAGTATTTT
TRBJ2-7	TRBD2	TRBV10-3	-	CAIRTDSGSSYEQYF	TGTGCCATCAGGACGGATAGCGGGTCCTCCTACGAGCAGTACTTC
TRBJ1-2	-	TRBV15	few	CASRQLDNYGYTF	TGTGCCAGCCGACAGTTAGATAACTATGGCTACACCTTC
TRBJ1-6	TRBD1	TRBV7-8	many	CASSLADRGRNGSPLHF	TGTGCCAGCAGCTTAGCAGACAGGGGGCGGAATGGATCACCCCTCCACTTT
TRBJ1-2	-	TRBV7-6	many	CASSPSLGGSYGYTF	TGTGCCAGCAGCCCCTCTTTGGGGGGGAGCTATGGCTACACCTTC
TRBJ2-5	TRBD2	TRBV19	many	CASTGLAEETQYF	TGTGCCAGTACCGGACTAGCGGAAGAGACCCAGTACTTC
TRBJ1-2	TRBD1	TRBV15	-	CATSTGQGAINYGYTF	TGTGCCACCAGCACTGGACAGGGGGCGATCAACTATGGCTACACCTTC
TRBJ2-5	TRBD1	TRBV18	many	CASSPAGQGAGRETQYF	TGTGCCAGCTCACCAGCTGGACAGGGGGCAGGACGCGAGACCCAGTACTTC